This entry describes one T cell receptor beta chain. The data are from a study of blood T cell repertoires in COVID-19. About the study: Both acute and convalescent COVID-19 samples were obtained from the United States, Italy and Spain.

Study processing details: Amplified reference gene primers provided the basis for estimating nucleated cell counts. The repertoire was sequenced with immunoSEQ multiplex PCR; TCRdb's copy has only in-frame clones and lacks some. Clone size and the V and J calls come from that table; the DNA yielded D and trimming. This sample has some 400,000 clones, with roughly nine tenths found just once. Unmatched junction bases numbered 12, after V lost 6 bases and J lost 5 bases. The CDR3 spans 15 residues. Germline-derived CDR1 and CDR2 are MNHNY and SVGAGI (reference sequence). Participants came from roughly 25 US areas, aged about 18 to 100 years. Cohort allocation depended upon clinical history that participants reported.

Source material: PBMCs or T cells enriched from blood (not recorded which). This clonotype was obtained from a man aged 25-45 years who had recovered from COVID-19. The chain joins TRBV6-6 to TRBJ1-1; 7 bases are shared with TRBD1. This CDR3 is CASRPTTGMITEAFF. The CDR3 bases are TGTGCCAGCAGGCCGACGACAGGGATGATTACTGAAGCTTTCTTT.